A single T cell receptor (beta chain) is shown here with its context. Germline lookup yields CDR1 MGHRA and CDR2 YSYEKL. The germline V and J ends were trimmed by 0 bases and 2 bases, with 16 bases remaining between them. This CDR3 is 17 amino acids long. The data stem from a study of control samples from healthy donors and cancer patients. Libraries were prepared by immunoSEQ multiplex PCR; TCRdb keeps only in-frame clonotypes and omits some of them. The table shows about 84,000 clones, with around 92% occurring only once. This rearrangement joins TRBV4-1 to TRBJ1-2; unclear D gene. Sequences were obtained from blood. This receptor was identified in a man in his forties or fifties in good health. This CDR3 reads CASSQDLGSGSNYGYTF. The CDR3 bases are TGCGCCAGCAGCCAAGATTTGGGCTCGGGTTCAAACTATGGCTACACCTTC.